These 27 T cell receptor beta chains originate from one sample sequenced in a study of CD8 T cells in ankylosing spondylitis. TCRdb ran MiXCR on the 5' RACE reads and lists one entry per CDR3 protein. The data contain 300,000 to 350,000 distinct CDR3 sequences, around 20% of them seen just once; the ten biggest clones take up roughly 4%. The sample consisted of blood, either unsorted or a sorted T cell fraction (not recorded which). The receptor source for this set is a female donor with ankylosing spondylitis or in good health (not recorded which).

This clonotype was seen at least ten times. The rearrangement links TRBV29-1 to TRBJ1-1; D remains ambiguous. CDR3 length: 12 amino acids. V lost 3 bases, J lost 4 bases, and 9 bases lay in between. Per the germline V gene, CDR1 is SQVTM and CDR2 is ANQGSEA. The chain's CDR3 is CSVEYTSTEAFF. Written as DNA, the CDR3 is TGCAGCGTTGAGTACACCTCCACTGAAGCTTTCTTT. The full variable domain, completed using reference TRBV29-1 and TRBJ1-1, is SAVISQKPSRDICQRGTSLTIQCQVDSQVTMMFWYRQQPGQSLTLIATANQGSEATYESGFVIDKFPISRPNLTFSTLTVSNMSPEDSSIYLCSVEYTSTEAFFGQGTRLTVV.

The rearrangement uses TRBV28 and TRBJ2-3, with TRBD1 as a possible D gene (5 bases). Germline CDR1 reads MDHEN; CDR2 reads SYDVKM. Trimming took off 7 bases at V and 1 base at J, with 12 bases between the two ends. The CDR3 sequence is 14 residues long. The CDR3 DNA reads as TGTGCCAGCACCCCTAGGGGCGGCACAGATACGCAGTATTTT. Amino acids: CASTPRGGTDTQYF.

In this sample, this clonotype turned up many times. The gene calls are TRBV20-1 and TRBJ2-2; D uncertain. Trimming stripped 7 bases from V and 0 bases from J, with 9 bases between. The CDR3 has 13 amino acids. The germline V gene has CDR1 DFQATT and CDR2 SNEGSKA (reference sequence). The CDR3 region is CSGRPPNTGELFF. CDR3 DNA: TGCAGTGGGCGGCCCCCGAACACCGGGGAGCTGTTTTTT.

This clonotype occurred many times. This rearrangement joins TRBV5-5 to TRBJ2-4, with 10 nucleotides matching TRBD1. The CDR3 has 16 amino acids. J gave up 8 bases and V 3 bases, and 11 bases lay outside the gene matches. Germline V gene data show CDR1 as SGHKS and CDR2 as YYEKEE (reference sequence). The CDR3 nucleotides are TGTGCCAGCAGCTCTATCCGACAGGGGGCAAAGGACATTCAGTACTTC. It codes for CASSSIRQGAKDIQYF.

The chain employs TRBV12-3 or TRBV12-4 and TRBJ2-3; TRBD2 aligns across 11 bases. J gave up 6 bases and V 6 bases, and 5 bases lay outside the gene matches. The CDR3 is 14 residues long. CDR3 coding DNA: TGTGCCAGCAGGTCGACTAGCGGGACCGATACGCAGTATTTT. Residues: CASRSTSGTDTQYF.

This chain's CDR3 is CASSYSTLVGTGNTEAFF. Written as DNA, the CDR3 is TGTGCCAGCAGTTACTCGACCCTTGTCGGGACAGGGAACACTGAAGCTTTCTTT. This sequence joins TRBV6-5 and TRBJ1-1; 8 nucleotides align to TRBD1. CDR1 is MNHEY and CDR2 is SVGAGI in the germline V gene. The CDR3 loop spans 18 amino acids. The ends lost 0 bases at V and 1 base at J; junction bases unmatched: 10.

This rearrangement joins TRBV4-1 to TRBJ2-3, with 8 bases fitting TRBD2. The CDR3 runs 18 residues. Germline V gene sequence: CDR1 MGHRA, CDR2 YSYEKL. Losses at the gene ends were 4 bases for V and 6 bases for J; bases not matched to a gene: 18. Here the CDR3 reads CASSPQYGLARANDTQYF. DNA for the CDR3: TGCGCCAGCAGCCCCCAATATGGACTAGCTCGAGCTAACGATACGCAGTATTTT.

The chain employs TRBV6-2 or TRBV6-3 and TRBJ2-1, with D possibly being TRBD2 (5 bases). V lost 4 bases and J 1 base, leaving 23 bases between the germline ends. This CDR3 contains 19 residues. Germline CDR1 MNHEY, CDR2 SVGEGT. The CDR3 region is CASSLLELKRGKSYNEQFF. CDR3 in DNA: TGTGCCAGCAGTTTACTGGAGCTTAAACGGGGAAAATCCTACAATGAGCAGTTCTTC.

The rearrangement uses TRBV30 and TRBJ1-5, with D unresolved. Trimming took 2 bases from V and 5 from J, leaving 10 bases between them. This CDR3 has 13 residues. Germline V gene data show CDR1 as GTSNPN and CDR2 as SVGIG (reference sequence). This CDR3 is CAWSRDWDQPQHF. In DNA, the CDR3 is TGTGCCTGGAGTCGTGACTGGGATCAGCCCCAGCATTTT.

This clonotype appeared many times. V usage is TRBV20-1 and J usage is TRBJ1-1; D unresolved. V was shortened by 5 bases and J by 2 bases, with 15 bases between the two germline ends. Per the germline V gene, CDR1 is DFQATT and CDR2 is SNEGSKA (reference sequence). The CDR3 is 14 amino acids. The CDR3 is CSAGSGMRNTEAFF. CDR3 sequence (DNA): TGCAGTGCTGGCAGTGGCATGAGAAACACTGAAGCTTTCTTT.

The J gene is TRBJ2-1, the V gene TRBV20-1, with TRBD2 identical over 9 bases. This CDR3 has 14 residues. Germline trimming cut 5 bases from V and 3 bases from J; bases unmatched to any gene: 5. Germline loops: CDR1 DFQATT, CDR2 SNEGSKA (reference sequence). The CDR3 loop is CSALGSGSYNEQFF. DNA of the CDR3: TGCAGTGCTTTAGGTAGCGGGAGCTACAATGAGCAGTTCTTC.

This clonotype was recorded at least ten times. V gene TRBV12-3 or TRBV12-4 combines with J gene TRBJ1-2, with 8 positions matching TRBD1. Trimming took 3 bases from V and 4 from J; bases not matched to a gene: 4. The CDR3 has 14 residues. CDR3 in DNA: TGTGCCAGCAGTTTTTCAGGGGGCGCCTATGGCTACACCTTC. It specifies CASSFSGGAYGYTF.

The table lists this clonotype with a few counts. Possible read error: a much larger clone is one base away. J is TRBJ2-7 and V is TRBV5-1; D gene uncertain. The germline CDR1 and CDR2 sequences are SGHRS and YFSETQ. V was trimmed by 2 bases and J by 3 bases, leaving 12 bases between them. The CDR3 is 14 amino acids. Here the CDR3 reads CASSLLDRVYEQYF. The DNA of the CDR3 is TGCGCCAGCAGCTTACTTGACCGAGTCTACGAGCAGTACTTC.

This clonotype has a handful of counts. The chain combines TRBV7-2 with TRBJ2-1, with D uncertain. This CDR3 is 11 amino acids long. V dropped 0 bases and J dropped 11 bases, with 5 bases sitting between them. Germline V gene lookup returns CDR1 SGHTA and CDR2 FQGNSA. CDR3 sequence (DNA): TGTGCCAGCAGCTTAGCCTCACAGCAGTTCTTC. This encodes CASSLASQQFF.

This clonotype is a singleton in its sample. The chain links TRBV6-2 or TRBV6-3 to TRBJ2-1, with TRBD1 matching over 9 bases. The germline gives CDR1 MNHEY, CDR2 SVGEGT. CDR3 length equals 14 residues. V gave up 5 bases and J gave up 7 bases; unmatched junction bases: 6. DNA of the CDR3: TGTGCCAGCAGTCGAAGGACAGGGGCTAATGAGCAGTTCTTC. Its translation: CASSRRTGANEQFF.

This clonotype has at least ten counts. Here the CDR3 omits its conserved ending phenylalanine or tryptophan, so a read error is the likely source. No DNA is shown, since the ends of the CDR3 on it are uncertain; the CDR3 is the one TCRdb lists. The chain recombines TRBV27 with TRBJ1-2. CDR1 MNHEY and CDR2 SMNVEV come from the germline V gene (reference sequence). The CDR3 numbers 10 amino acids, ends counted. CDR3 protein: CASPPEGLLV.

The rearrangement uses TRBV28 and TRBJ2-4; no reliable D call. The CDR3 length is 14 residues. Per germline, CDR1 MDHEN and CDR2 SYDVKM. Trimming left V 3 bases short and J 3 bases short, with 9 bases between. As DNA, the CDR3 is TGTGCCAGCAGTTTCTCCCTAGGCAAAAACATTCAGTACTTC. Translating it yields CASSFSLGKNIQYF.

This CDR3 is CSATGPYNEQFF. The DNA for the CDR3 is TGCAGTGCTACGGGACCTTACAATGAGCAGTTCTTC. The J gene is TRBJ2-1, the V gene TRBV20-1; D may match TRBD1 or TRBD2 (5 bases each). This CDR3 spans 12 amino acids. V dropped 4 bases and J dropped 4 bases, with 8 bases sitting between them. Looked up from germline, CDR1 is DFQATT and CDR2 is SNEGSKA (reference sequence).

This clonotype was seen many times. CDR3 region: CSATQWGGETQYF. As DNA, the CDR3 is TGCAGTGCTACCCAATGGGGCGGAGAGACCCAGTACTTC. The V gene is TRBV20-1, the J gene TRBJ2-5; D perhaps matches TRBD1 (5 bases). The CDR3 spans 13 residues. With 4 bases removed from V and 4 bases from J, the gap between germline ends came to 13 bases. Germline values: CDR1 DFQATT, CDR2 SNEGSKA (reference sequence).

The V call is TRBV10-2, the J call TRBJ2-6; perhaps TRBD2 as D (5 bases). V gave up 3 bases and J gave up 2 bases, with 11 bases separating them. Germline-derived CDR1 and CDR2 are WSHSY and SAAADI. There are 16 residues in the CDR3. In DNA form, the CDR3 reads TGCGCCAGCAGTGAATTCGGAGGTGCTGGGGCCAACGTCCTGACTTTC. It is translated as CASSEFGGAGANVLTF.

This clonotype occurred a few times. The V gene is TRBV3-1, the J gene TRBJ2-7; 10 positions agree with TRBD2. CDR1 is LGHDT and CDR2 is YNNKEL in the germline V gene (reference sequence). V shed 5 bases and J 3 bases; nucleotides not matched to a gene: 7. The CDR3 totals 15 residues. The CDR3 sequence: CASSRASGRDYEQYF. CDR3 in DNA: TGTGCCAGCAGCAGGGCTAGCGGGAGAGACTACGAGCAGTACTTC.

The V and J genes are TRBV7-2 and TRBJ1-4, with D hard to call. The germline V and J ends were trimmed by 8 bases and 4 bases, with 14 bases remaining between them. The CDR3 is 14 amino acids. The germline CDR1 and CDR2 sequences are SGHTA and FQGNSA. CDR3 DNA: TGTGCCAGCGGCCACGGGCAGGATAATGAAAAACTGTTTTTT. Encoded protein: CASGHGQDNEKLFF.

This clonotype was counted a few times. The chain recombines TRBV19 with TRBJ2-1; the match to TRBD2 covers 11 bases. Germline lookup yields CDR1 LNHDA and CDR2 SQIVND (reference sequence). CDR3 length: 15 amino acids. Losses at the gene ends were 3 bases for V and 7 bases for J; bases not matched to a gene: 5. DNA for the CDR3: TGTGCCAGTAGTATGGGTAGCGGGAGGGCGAATGAGCAGTTCTTC. Its protein is CASSMGSGRANEQFF.

V usage is TRBV15 and J usage is TRBJ2-1; D remains ambiguous. Deletions cut 5 bases from V and 9 bases from J, with 14 bases between. The CDR3 is made up of 13 amino acids. Germline CDR1 and CDR2: LNHNV and YYDKDF (reference sequence). CDR3 sequence reads: CATSLTPTSEQFF. The CDR3 DNA reads as TGTGCCACCAGCTTAACGCCGACAAGTGAGCAGTTCTTC. The entire variable domain, with the rest obtained from reference TRBV15 and TRBJ2-1, is as follows: DAMVIQNPRYQVTQFGKPVTLSCSQTLNHNVMYWYQQKSSQAPKLLFHYYDKDFNNEADTPDNFQSRRPNTSFCFLDIRSPGLGDTAMYLCATSLTPTSEQFFGPGTRLTVL.

The CDR3 sequence is CASSSGSGYEQFF. Written as DNA, the CDR3 is TGTGCCAGCAGTTCCGGGAGTGGGTATGAGCAGTTCTTC. The V gene is TRBV12-3 or TRBV12-4, the J gene TRBJ2-1; a possible D gene is TRBD2 (6 bases). V was pared by 4 bases and J by 8 bases, with 12 bases between. This CDR3 contains 13 residues.

This clonotype has a count of ten or more. The chain links TRBV6-2 or TRBV6-3 to TRBJ2-1; no clear D. Germline loops: CDR1 MNHEY, CDR2 SVGEGT. V shed 0 bases and J shed 4 bases, with 1 base lying between them. This CDR3 spans 12 amino acids. The CDR3 here is CASSYSYNEQFF. CDR3 bases: TGTGCCAGCAGTTACTCTTACAATGAGCAGTTCTTC.

The J gene is TRBJ1-1, the V gene TRBV5-1, with D perhaps matching TRBD1 (5 bases). The CDR3 consists of 14 residues. Per the germline V gene, CDR1 is SGHRS and CDR2 is YFSETQ. The V end was cut by 4 bases, the J end by 4 bases, with 14 bases between. The CDR3 protein is CASSPVAGTTEAFF. CDR3 bases: TGCGCCAGCAGCCCGGTCGCAGGGACCACTGAAGCTTTCTTT.